The source of this TCR beta chain is a study of cytomegalovirus exposure and HLA in healthy donors. Trimming pared 5 bases from V and 4 bases from J, leaving 8 bases between. The germline gives CDR1 SEHNR, CDR2 FQNEAQ (reference sequence). This CDR3 is built from 12 residues. The PCR used 60 Vbeta and 13 Jbeta primers. This table comes from immunoSEQ multiplex PCR, and its TCRdb copy is limited to in-frame clones, with some not included. The sample consists of around 190,000 clones, around 82% of them appearing once. The chain has TRBV7-9 and TRBJ1-1, with unresolved D. The TCR comes from a woman aged 25 to 45 in good health and CMV-seropositive. Material for sequencing was PBMCs. CDR3 in DNA: TGTGCCAGCAGCCCAGTGGTCACTGAAGCTTTCTTT. It encodes CASSPVVTEAFF.